This T cell receptor beta chain came from a study of lymphopenia after photon versus proton radiotherapy. Broader study findings: Proton therapy kept repertoires fairly stable, unlike photons, which gained effector/memory cells. After lymphocyte nadir, photon-treated repertoires showed oligoclonal expansion, especially CD8+ Temra.

Comment on this clone: Antigen: not known.

Libraries were prepared by immunoSEQ multiplex PCR; TCRdb keeps only in-frame clonotypes and omits some of them. This repertoire shows about 64,000 clones, roughly nine tenths found once; its top ten account for 13%. This CDR3 has 14 amino acids. Germline V CDR1 and CDR2: SGHNT, YYREEE (reference sequence). With 4 bases removed from V and 3 bases from J, the gap between germline ends came to 13 bases. The sequence was obtained from an elderly man with esophageal cancer. This chain uses TRBV5-4 with TRBJ2-5, with a possible D match to TRBD1 (7 bases). This specimen was peripheral blood, taken from a patient treated with proton-based radiotherapy. In DNA form, the CDR3 reads TGTGCCAGCAGCCCAGGCGGGACAGAAGAGACCCAGTACTTC. Amino acids: CASSPGGTEETQYF. The variable domain in full, with the rest retrieved from reference TRBV5-4 and TRBJ2-5, is ETGVTQSPTHLIKTRGQQVTLRCSSQSGHNTVSWYQQALGQGPQFIFQYYREEENGRGNFPPRFSGLQFPNYSSELNVNALELDDSALYLCASSPGGTEETQYFGPGTRLLVL.